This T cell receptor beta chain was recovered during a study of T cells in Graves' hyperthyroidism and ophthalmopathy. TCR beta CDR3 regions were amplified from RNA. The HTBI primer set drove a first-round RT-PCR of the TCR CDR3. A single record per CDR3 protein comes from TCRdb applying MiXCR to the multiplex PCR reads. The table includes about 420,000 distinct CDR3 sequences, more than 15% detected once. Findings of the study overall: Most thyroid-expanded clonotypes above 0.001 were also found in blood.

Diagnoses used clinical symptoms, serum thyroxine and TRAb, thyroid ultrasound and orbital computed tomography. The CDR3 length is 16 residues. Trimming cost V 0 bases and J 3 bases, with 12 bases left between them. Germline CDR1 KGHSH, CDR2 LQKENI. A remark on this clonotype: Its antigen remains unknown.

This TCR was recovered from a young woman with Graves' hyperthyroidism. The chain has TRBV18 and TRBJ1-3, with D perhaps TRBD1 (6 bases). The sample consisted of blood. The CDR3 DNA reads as TGTGCCAGCTCACCACCGACCGGGGGGCATGGAAACACCATATATTTT. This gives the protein CASSPPTGGHGNTIYF. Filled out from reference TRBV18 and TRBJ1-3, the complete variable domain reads NAGVMQNPRHLVRRRGQEARLRCSPMKGHSHVYWYRQLPEEGLKFMVYLQKENIIDESGMPKERFSAEFPKEGPSILRIQQVVRGDSAAYFCASSPPTGGHGNTIYFGEGSWLTVV.